This T cell receptor beta chain derives from a study of spatial heterogeneity in lung cancer. On the study more broadly: Beta-chain sequences were consistently detected more often than alpha-chain sequences. As counted in raw reads, each unique TCR and UMI combination appeared more than ten times on average.

Indicated time point: sample taken at primary tumor resection. The sequenced material consisted of unsorted whole RNA from tumor, nontumor lung or frozen PBMC. TCRdb independently ran MiXCR on the 5' RACE reads; one entry per CDR3 protein. The sample yields under 85,000 distinct CDR3 sequences, 8% seen once. The starting material was PBMCs, obtained at surgery. The receptor was isolated from a male donor with early-stage non-small cell lung cancer.

CDR3 in DNA: TGTGCCAGCAGCTTAGCCGCAGGGGAGGTCACTGAAGCTTTCTTT. This sequence encodes CASSLAAGEVTEAFF. The V call is TRBV7-9, the J call TRBJ1-1; possible D gene TRBD1, 6 bases. Trimming took 0 bases from V and 4 from J, leaving 12 bases between them. This CDR3 has 15 amino acids. Germline V gene lookup returns CDR1 SEHNR and CDR2 FQNEAQ (reference sequence).